These 21 T cell receptor beta chains share one sample of origin, sequenced in a study of T cells in localized non-small cell lung cancer. Some clones are missing from TCRdb's copy, which holds only in-frame ones; the method was immunoSEQ multiplex PCR. This table has 61,000 or so clones, roughly 88% appearing once. Here the sequenced sample was peripheral blood, taken before any cancer treatment. The source is a woman aged 40 to 75 with stage I lung adenocarcinoma.

The rearrangement joins TRBV19 to TRBJ2-3; D is unresolved. Trimming took off 1 base at V and 0 bases at J, with 11 bases between the two ends. The CDR3 contains 16 residues. Germline-derived CDR1 and CDR2 are LNHDA and SQIVND (reference sequence). CDR3 residues: CASSIGGSLSTDTQYF. Here the CDR3 DNA reads TGTGCCAGTAGTATAGGAGGCAGCCTTAGCACAGATACGCAGTATTTT.

This chain connects TRBV15 to TRBJ1-3, with a tentative D call TRBD1 (6 bases). Germline CDR1 LNHNV, CDR2 YYDKDF (reference sequence). CDR3 length: 15 amino acids. V was cut by 1 base and J by 3 bases, with 10 bases left in between. CDR3 DNA sequence: TGTGCCACCAGCAGAGTCGGCAGGGGTGGAAACACCATATATTTT. Translating it yields CATSRVGRGGNTIYF.

The J gene is TRBJ2-7, the V gene TRBV10-1, with 7 nucleotides matching TRBD1. V was clipped by 4 bases and J by 3 bases; unmatched bases: 9. The CDR3 consists of 15 residues. Germline CDR1 reads WNHNN; CDR2 reads SYGVQD (reference sequence). The CDR3 DNA reads as TGCGCCAGCAGTGTGCCGGGACAGAAGGTCTACGAGCAGTACTTC. Translation gives CASSVPGQKVYEQYF.

The gene calls are TRBV27 and TRBJ1-6, with TRBD1 identical over 7 bases. CDR3 size: 15 residues. Germline V CDR1 and CDR2: MNHEY, SMNVEV (reference sequence). Losses at the gene ends were 0 bases for V and 7 bases for J; bases not matched to a gene: 3. For the CDR3, the DNA is TGTGCCAGCAGTTTATCAACAGGGGCGAATTCACCCCTCCACTTT. Translated: CASSLSTGANSPLHF.

The chain couples TRBV7-6 to TRBJ2-1, with D possibly TRBD2 on 6 matching bases. The V and J ends lost 0 bases and 0 bases respectively, with 12 bases between them. The CDR3 extends over 17 amino acids. Germline CDR1 and CDR2: SGHVS and FNYEAQ. The CDR3 bases are TGTGCCAGCAGCTTAGCGGATGCGGGGAGCTCCTACAATGAGCAGTTCTTC. Translation: CASSLADAGSSYNEQFF. Variable domain in full (rest from reference TRBV7-6 and TRBJ2-1): GAGVSQSPRYKVTKRGQDVALRCDPISGHVSLYWYRQALGQGPEFLTYFNYEAQQDKSGLPNDRFSAERPEGSISTLTIQRTEQRDSAMYRCASSLADAGSSYNEQFFGPGTRLTVL.

The chain joins TRBV29-1 to TRBJ2-1; possibly TRBD1 for D (6 bases). The CDR3 covers 15 residues. In germline, CDR1 is SQVTM, CDR2 ANQGSEA. Trimming removed 6 bases at V and 2 bases at J, with 17 bases between. As DNA, the CDR3 is TGCAGCGTCAGGCGTACAGGGACGACCTACAATGAGCAGTTCTTC. Residues: CSVRRTGTTYNEQFF.

This chain joins TRBV11-2 and TRBJ1-2, with unresolved D. Germline values: CDR1 SGHAT, CDR2 FQNNGV. V lost 4 bases, J lost 4 bases, and 10 bases lay in between. CDR3 length: 13 amino acids. The CDR3 region has the DNA TGTGCCAGCAGCTCCCAGGCCCTCTATGGCTACACCTTC. As protein: CASSSQALYGYTF.

V gene TRBV7-6 combines with J gene TRBJ1-5; 10 bases line up with TRBD1. The germline V gene has CDR1 SGHVS and CDR2 FNYEAQ. The CDR3 spans 15 residues. V trimming: 5 bases; J trimming: 4 bases; junction bases outside the gene matches: 5. Written as DNA, the CDR3 is TGTGCCAGCAGCAAAGGGACAGGGGATAATCAGCCCCAGCATTTT. Translating it yields CASSKGTGDNQPQHF.

V usage is TRBV6-4 and J usage is TRBJ1-2, with 9 nucleotides matching TRBD1. Germline loops: CDR1 MRHNA, CDR2 SNTAGT. Losses at the gene ends were 6 bases for V and 4 bases for J; bases not matched to a gene: 6. The CDR3 spans 14 residues. The CDR3 here is CASRPGTGTYGYTF. The CDR3 region has the DNA TGTGCCAGCAGACCAGGGACAGGGACCTATGGCTACACCTTC.

V is TRBV7-2 and J is TRBJ2-6, with D perhaps matching TRBD2 (6 bases). Germline V lookup: CDR1 SGHTA, CDR2 FQGNSA. Trimming removed 5 bases at V and 4 bases at J, with 12 bases between. The CDR3 length is 15 residues. The CDR3 region has the DNA TGTGCCAGCAGCGTCGGCGGGGCCGGGGCCAACGTCCTGACTTTC. Translating it yields CASSVGGAGANVLTF.

This rearrangement joins TRBV7-2 to TRBJ2-3; weak D call: TRBD2 (7 bases). V was clipped by 8 bases and J by 1 base, with 19 bases between them. The CDR3 spans 16 residues. The germline CDR1 and CDR2 sequences are SGHTA and FQGNSA. CDR3: CASSQRGGVGTDTQYF. The CDR3 nucleotides are TGTGCCAGCTCCCAAAGAGGGGGGGTGGGCACAGATACGCAGTATTTT.

The V call is TRBV28, the J call TRBJ2-4, with D hard to call. Germline V lookup: CDR1 MDHEN, CDR2 SYDVKM. The ends were cut back, 6 bases at V and 0 bases at J, with 15 bases in the middle. The CDR3 length is 16 residues. In nucleotides, the CDR3 is TGTGCCAGCAGCATATCTGGGGATCTAGCCAAAAACATTCAGTACTTC. This sequence encodes CASSISGDLAKNIQYF.

Comments on this clone: Other DNA sequences in this specimen translate into the identical CDR3. This sequence joins TRBV27 and TRBJ2-7; no firm D call. V gave up 3 bases and J gave up 5 bases, with 5 bases separating them. Germline values: CDR1 MNHEY, CDR2 SMNVEV (reference sequence). The CDR3 is made up of 11 amino acids. The CDR3 DNA sequence: TGTGCCAGCAGTTTTGGGGACGAGCAGTACTTC. Translating gives CASSFGDEQYF.

This CDR3 reads CASSSLQGVGELFF. The CDR3 bases are TGCGCCAGCAGCTCGCTACAGGGGGTCGGGGAGCTGTTTTTT. This chain uses TRBV5-1 with TRBJ2-2, with 8 bases identical to TRBD1. V lost 3 bases to trimming and J lost 7 bases; unmatched junction nucleotides: 5. Germline lookup yields CDR1 SGHRS and CDR2 YFSETQ. The CDR3 covers 14 residues.

The table lists this clone with a few counts. The chain employs TRBV5-1 and TRBJ1-1; D might be TRBD1 (6 bases). V was clipped by 0 bases and J by 2 bases, with 8 bases between them. The CDR3 covers 14 residues. CDR1 SGHRS and CDR2 YFSETQ come from the germline V gene. CDR3 protein: CASSLGTVNTEAFF. The CDR3 coding sequence is TGCGCCAGCAGCTTGGGGACAGTAAACACTGAAGCTTTCTTT.

V gene TRBV11-2 combines with J gene TRBJ1-4, with a weak D call TRBD1 (5 bases). This CDR3 region has 14 residues. Deletions cut 4 bases from V and 7 bases from J, with 13 bases between. Germline values: CDR1 SGHAT, CDR2 FQNNGV. The CDR3 sequence: CASSSSGGIEKLFF. The CDR3, as DNA: TGTGCCAGCAGCTCTTCGGGGGGGATTGAAAAACTGTTTTTT.

V usage is TRBV7-2 and J usage is TRBJ2-1; 8 bases are shared with TRBD2. The CDR3 contains 18 residues. Germline CDR1 and CDR2: SGHTA and FQGNSA. Losses at the gene ends were 1 base for V and 0 bases for J; bases not matched to a gene: 8. As DNA, the CDR3 is TGTGCCAGCAGCTTAGTTGAGACGGGGGGGAGCTCCTACAATGAGCAGTTCTTC. Its translation is CASSLVETGGSSYNEQFF.

This chain connects TRBV7-9 to TRBJ2-1, with D possibly TRBD2 on 6 matching bases. The CDR3 is 16 amino acids. V was shortened by 5 bases and J by 0 bases, with 14 bases between the two germline ends. Germline CDR1 is SEHNR and CDR2 is FQNEAQ (reference sequence). The CDR3 sequence: CASSGRDGSSYNEQFF. CDR3 in DNA: TGTGCCAGCAGCGGGCGGGACGGAAGCTCCTACAATGAGCAGTTCTTC.

The V call is TRBV28, the J call TRBJ2-1; possible D gene TRBD2, 6 bases. Deletions cut 7 bases from V and 0 bases from J, with 16 bases between. This CDR3 has 16 amino acids. From germline, CDR1 is MDHEN and CDR2 SYDVKM. The DNA for the CDR3 is TGTGCCAGCACCCCCCCCGGGGGTCGCTCCTACAATGAGCAGTTCTTC. Amino acids: CASTPPGGRSYNEQFF.

The gene calls are TRBV28 and TRBJ2-1; perhaps D is TRBD1 or TRBD2 (6 bases each). V was trimmed by 6 bases and J by 1 base, leaving 16 bases between them. The germline V gene encodes CDR1 MDHEN and CDR2 SYDVKM. This CDR3 spans 16 amino acids. The CDR3 sequence is CASSPPRGASYNEQFF. In DNA form, the CDR3 reads TGTGCCAGCAGCCCTCCTAGGGGGGCTTCCTACAATGAGCAGTTCTTC.

The V and J genes are TRBV11-2 and TRBJ2-1, with 9 bases fitting TRBD1. CDR3 length equals 17 residues. V trimming: 3 bases; J trimming: 0 bases; junction bases outside the gene matches: 6. Germline CDR1 is SGHAT and CDR2 is FQNNGV. In DNA, the CDR3 is TGTGCCAGCAGCTTTACGACAGGGGGAAGCTCCTACAATGAGCAGTTCTTC. This encodes CASSFTTGGSSYNEQFF.